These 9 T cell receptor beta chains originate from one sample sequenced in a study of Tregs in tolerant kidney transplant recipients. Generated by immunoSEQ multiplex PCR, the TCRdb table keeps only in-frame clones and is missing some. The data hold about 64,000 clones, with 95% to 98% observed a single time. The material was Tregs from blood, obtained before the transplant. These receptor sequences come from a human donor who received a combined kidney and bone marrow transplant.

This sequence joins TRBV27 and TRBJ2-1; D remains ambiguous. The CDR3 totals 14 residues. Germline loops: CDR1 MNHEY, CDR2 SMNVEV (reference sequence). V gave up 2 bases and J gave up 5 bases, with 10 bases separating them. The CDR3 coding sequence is TGTGCCAGCAGTTTAGGTAGTGCGGACAATGAGCAGTTCTTC. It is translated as CASSLGSADNEQFF.

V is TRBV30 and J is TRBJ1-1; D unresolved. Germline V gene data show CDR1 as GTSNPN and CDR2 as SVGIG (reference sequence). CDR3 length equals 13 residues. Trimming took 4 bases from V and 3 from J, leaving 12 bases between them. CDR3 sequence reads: CAWTHQRDTEAFF. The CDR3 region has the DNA TGTGCCTGGACCCACCAGCGGGACACTGAAGCTTTCTTT.

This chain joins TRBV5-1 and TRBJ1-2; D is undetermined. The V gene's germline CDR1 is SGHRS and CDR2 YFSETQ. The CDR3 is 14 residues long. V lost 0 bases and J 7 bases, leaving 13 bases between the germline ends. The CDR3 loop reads CASSLAGPRGGYTF. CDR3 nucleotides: TGCGCCAGCAGCTTGGCCGGGCCCCGGGGTGGCTACACCTTC.

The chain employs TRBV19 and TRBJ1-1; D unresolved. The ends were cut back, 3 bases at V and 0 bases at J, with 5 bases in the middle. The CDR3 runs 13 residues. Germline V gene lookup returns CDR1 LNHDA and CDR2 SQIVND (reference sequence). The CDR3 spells CASSITMNTEAFF. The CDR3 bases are TGTGCCAGTAGTATTACTATGAACACTGAAGCTTTCTTT.

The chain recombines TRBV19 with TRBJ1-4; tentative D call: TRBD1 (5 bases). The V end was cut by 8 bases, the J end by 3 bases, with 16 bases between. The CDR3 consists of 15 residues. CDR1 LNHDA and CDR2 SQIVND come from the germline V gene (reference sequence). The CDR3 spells CASRIAGRSNEKLFF. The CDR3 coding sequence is TGTGCCAGTCGAATCGCAGGGCGTTCTAATGAAAAACTGTTTTTT. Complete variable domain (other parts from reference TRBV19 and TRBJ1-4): DGGITQSPKYLFRKEGQNVTLSCEQNLNHDAMYWYRQDPGQGLRLIYYSQIVNDFQKGDIAEGYSVSREKKESFPLTVTSAQKNPTAFYLCASRIAGRSNEKLFFGSGTQLSVL.

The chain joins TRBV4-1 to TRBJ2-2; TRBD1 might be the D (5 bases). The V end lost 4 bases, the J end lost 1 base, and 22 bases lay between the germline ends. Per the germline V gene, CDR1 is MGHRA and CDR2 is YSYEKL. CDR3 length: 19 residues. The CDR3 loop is CASSPRPPVSDKNTGELFF. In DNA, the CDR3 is TGCGCCAGCAGCCCACGCCCTCCCGTGTCGGACAAGAACACCGGGGAGCTGTTTTTT.

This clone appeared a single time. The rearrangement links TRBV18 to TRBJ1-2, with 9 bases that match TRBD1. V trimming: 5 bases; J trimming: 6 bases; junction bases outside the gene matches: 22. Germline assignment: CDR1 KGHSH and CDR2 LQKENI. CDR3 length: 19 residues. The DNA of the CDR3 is TGTGCCAGCTCATCCGGGACAGGGCGCTATTTGACAGCGGTCCATGGCTACACCTTC. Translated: CASSSGTGRYLTAVHGYTF.

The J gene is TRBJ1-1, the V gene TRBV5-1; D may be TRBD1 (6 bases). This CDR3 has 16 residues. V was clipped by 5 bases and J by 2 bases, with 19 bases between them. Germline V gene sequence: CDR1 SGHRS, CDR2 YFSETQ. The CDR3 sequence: CASSTGLTPLNTEAFF. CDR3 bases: TGCGCCAGCAGTACAGGGTTAACCCCCTTAAACACTGAAGCTTTCTTT.

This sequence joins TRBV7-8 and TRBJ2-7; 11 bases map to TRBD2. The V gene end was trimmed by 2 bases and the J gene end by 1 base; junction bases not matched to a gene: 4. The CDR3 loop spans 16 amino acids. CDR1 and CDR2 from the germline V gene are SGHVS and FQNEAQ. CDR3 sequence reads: CASSLSLAGASYEQYF. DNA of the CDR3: TGTGCCAGCAGCTTATCACTAGCGGGGGCGTCCTACGAGCAGTACTTC.